Below are 15 T cell receptor beta chains sequenced from a single sample in a study of human CD8 memory T cell subsets. Production of TCR beta libraries used UMI-labeled 5' RACE as the method. TCRdb reanalyzed the 5' RACE reads, giving one entry per CDR3 protein sequence and no DNA. This sample contains approximately 7,800 distinct CDR3 sequences. The specimen was CD8+ T cells from PBMCs. These receptors were taken from a human donor in good health.

The chain couples TRBV4-1 to TRBJ2-2. The CDR3 is 15 residues long. Germline V gene lookup returns CDR1 MGHRA and CDR2 YSYEKL. CDR3 amino acids: CASSQAHSSGRELFF.

The V and J genes are TRBV20-1 and TRBJ1-1; the D call from TCRdb, TRBD1, cannot be confirmed without DNA. The germline V gene encodes CDR1 DFQATT and CDR2 SNEGSKA (reference sequence). This CDR3 comprises 16 residues. This chain's CDR3 is CNRSLRGDRGHTEAFF.

The chain combines TRBV5-4 with TRBJ2-1; TCRdb's D call of TRBD2 is untestable without DNA. This CDR3 comprises 13 residues. Germline lookup yields CDR1 SGHNT and CDR2 YYREEE (reference sequence). The CDR3 region is CASSSSGSGEQFF. The whole variable domain, filled in from reference TRBV5-4 and TRBJ2-1, reads ETGVTQSPTHLIKTRGQQVTLRCSSQSGHNTVSWYQQALGQGPQFIFQYYREEENGRGNFPPRFSGLQFPNYSSELNVNALELDDSALYLCASSSSGSGEQFFGPGTRLTVL.

CDR3: CASSDLADNTGELFF. The chain combines TRBV6-4 with TRBJ2-2. Germline loops: CDR1 MRHNA, CDR2 SNTAGT. The length of the CDR3 is 15 residues.

This clonotype is classed as medium-sized by frequency. This sequence joins TRBV4-2 and TRBJ1-5; the D call from TCRdb, TRBD1, cannot be confirmed without DNA. Germline V CDR1 and CDR2: LGHNA, YNFKEQ. This CDR3 is 14 amino acids long. CDR3 in amino acids: CASSQGQENQPQHF.

Judged by frequency, this clonotype is medium-sized. CDR3 region: CATLRGTEAFF. V and J are TRBV19 and TRBJ1-1; as DNA is missing, the TRBD1 call by TCRdb cannot be tested. CDR3 length: 11 amino acids. CDR1 LNHDA and CDR2 SQIVND come from the germline V gene (reference sequence).

The rearrangement uses TRBV15 and TRBJ1-2. CDR1 is LNHNV, CDR2 YYDKDF, per germline (reference sequence). The CDR3 length is 15 residues. The CDR3 spells CATSRGKDNFYGYTF.

This chain links TRBV18 with TRBJ1-2. CDR1 and CDR2 from the germline V gene are KGHSH and LQKENI. CDR3 length: 12 amino acids. CDR3 loop: CASSVGSDGYTF.

CDR3: CASSYSIWRHRGAQDGYTF. The chain recombines TRBV6-5 with TRBJ1-2; the TRBD1 assignment by TCRdb is unverifiable without DNA. CDR1 is MNHEY and CDR2 is SVGAGI in the germline V gene. The CDR3 sequence is 19 residues long.

Judged by frequency, this clonotype is medium-sized (0.01 to 0.1%). The J gene is TRBJ1-2, the V gene TRBV12-3 or TRBV12-4. The CDR3 length is 15 residues. The CDR3 sequence is CASSLYGSSLDGYTF.

The genes are TRBV5-1 and TRBJ2-1; the TCRdb D gene call, TRBD1, has no DNA to confirm it. This CDR3 has 19 amino acids. Germline V gene sequence: CDR1 SGHRS, CDR2 YFSETQ. CDR3 loop: CASSLYLPDTGSSYNEQFF.

The J gene is TRBJ2-2, the V gene TRBV5-6; without DNA, the TCRdb call of TRBD2 cannot be checked. Germline CDR1 is SGHDT and CDR2 is YYEEEE. This CDR3 has 15 amino acids. The CDR3 is CASSLGLTTTGELFF. Filled out from reference TRBV5-6 and TRBJ2-2, the complete variable domain reads DAGVTQSPTHLIKTRGQQVTLRCSPKSGHDTVSWYQQALGQGPQFIFQYYEEEERQRGNFPDRFSGHQFPNYSSELNVNALLLGDSALYLCASSLGLTTTGELFFGEGSRLTVL.

The chain is built from TRBV12-3 or TRBV12-4 and TRBJ2-3; the TRBD1 assignment by TCRdb is unverifiable without DNA. The CDR3 contains 16 residues. The CDR3 sequence: CASRIGGGTSTDTQYF.

The chain combines TRBV7-8 with TRBJ2-2; absent DNA, TCRdb's TRBD1 call cannot be checked. The CDR3 loop spans 15 amino acids. Germline CDR1 reads SGHVS; CDR2 reads FQNEAQ. The chain's CDR3 is CASSIQGQLAGELFF.

The V gene is TRBV25-1, the J gene TRBJ2-1; without DNA, the TCRdb call of TRBD1 cannot be checked. Germline values: CDR1 MGHDK, CDR2 SYGVNS. The CDR3 sequence is 11 residues long. CDR3 sequence: CASSTGNEQFF.